Listed below are T cell receptor beta chains from one sample, sequenced in a study of blood T cell repertoires in COVID-19. Assay: immunoSEQ multiplex PCR; the TCRdb copy retains only in-frame clones and omits some. This sample carries 140,000 to 150,000 clones, 81% of them seen once, and the ten largest clones take roughly 8%. Sequences were obtained from peripheral blood. These receptors were taken from a human donor in a cohort sampled during active COVID-19. CDR3s include the opening cysteine and the closing phenylalanine or tryptophan. D genes are given only for firm matches. Rows give clone size only sometimes, using once, few, many, or a class for an expanded clone.

TRBJ2-3,-,TRBV23-1,-,TGCGCCAGCAGTCAACGCAGGCACCTCCCAACGGATACGCAGTATTTT,CASSQRRHLPTDTQYF
TRBJ2-2,-,TRBV6-2/TRBV6-3,once,TGTGCCAGCAGTTCTCAGGGAACCGGGGAGCTGTTTTTT,CASSSQGTGELFF
TRBJ2-7,-,TRBV9,few,TGTGCCAGCAGCGTAGGTAGCGGAGTTTACTACGAGCAGTACTTC,CASSVGSGVYYEQYF
TRBJ2-7,-,TRBV19,-,TGTGCCAGTAGTATTATGGAGGGGTACGAGCAGTACTTC,CASSIMEGYEQYF
TRBJ2-7,TRBD1,TRBV7-9,-,TGTGCCAGCAGCTCCACTCCGGGACAGGGGTCCTCCTACGAGCAGTACTTC,CASSSTPGQGSSYEQYF
TRBJ1-2,-,TRBV10-2,once,TGCGCCAGCAGTGAGCTTCTAAGGGGTGGCTACACCTTC,CASSELLRGGYTF
TRBJ2-5,TRBD2,TRBV5-1,-,TGCGCCAGCAGCTTGGCCGGGGGGGCGAACCAAGAGACCCAGTACTTC,CASSLAGGANQETQYF
TRBJ2-3,TRBD2,TRBV7-9,-,TGTGCCAGCAGCTTAGGGCTAGCGGGATTGAAAGATACGCAGTATTTT,CASSLGLAGLKDTQYF
TRBJ2-1,-,TRBV28,-,TGTGCCAGCAGTTTCACTCGGGAGCAGTTCTTC,CASSFTREQFF
TRBJ2-4,TRBD2,TRBV28,-,TGTGCCAGCAGTTTACGGTCTAGCGGGAGTACCAAAAACATTCAGTACTTC,CASSLRSSGSTKNIQYF
TRBJ1-5,-,TRBV2,-,TGTGCCAGCAGTGTCGAGGTCAATCAGCCCCAGCATTTT,CASSVEVNQPQHF
TRBJ2-3,-,TRBV11-3,-,TGTGCCAGCAGCTTAACAGTGAATCCCACAGATACGCAGTATTTT,CASSLTVNPTDTQYF
TRBJ1-6,-,TRBV6-5,-,TGTGCCAGCACAGAATGGGCAGGGGCGAATTCACCCCTCCACTTT,CASTEWAGANSPLHF
TRBJ1-4,-,TRBV2,-,TGTGCCAGCAGTGGTAATCAAGAGGGAAAACTGTTTTTT,CASSGNQEGKLFF
TRBJ2-6,TRBD2,TRBV3-1/TRBV3-2,few,TGTGCCACCGGTCCAGCGGGGTCTGGGGCCAACGTCCTGACTTTC,CATGPAGSGANVLTF
TRBJ2-5,-,TRBV3-1/TRBV3-2,-,TGTGCCAGCAGCCAAGGGGTCGGGACTGAGACCCAGTACTTC,CASSQGVGTETQYF
TRBJ1-2,TRBD1,TRBV10-3,once,TGTGCCATCAGCGTAACAGGGGTGGATGGCTACACCTTC,CAISVTGVDGYTF
TRBJ2-1,TRBD2,TRBV5-4,once,TGTGCCAGCAGTTGGACTAGCGCGAGCTACAATGAGCAGTTCTTC,CASSWTSASYNEQFF
TRBJ2-7,TRBD1,TRBV6-6,-,TGTGCCAGCAGTTACGACGACAGGGGCCCCTACGAGCAGTACTTC,CASSYDDRGPYEQYF
TRBJ2-1,-,TRBV5-1,-,TGCGCCAGCAGCTTGGACTCCGCTAACAATGAGCAGTTCTTC,CASSLDSANNEQFF
TRBJ1-5,-,TRBV19,many,TGTGCCAGTAGTTTTTTAACAGGGAGTTCGGGCAATCAGCCCCAGCATTTT,CASSFLTGSSGNQPQHF
TRBJ2-3,-,TRBV24-1,once,TGTGCCACCAGTACTACAGGGTGGGGCACAGATACGCAGTATTTT,CATSTTGWGTDTQYF
TRBJ1-1,TRBD1,TRBV7-6,-,TGTGCCAGCAGCCCGCAGGGGGCGGCTAACACTGAAGCTTTCTTT,CASSPQGAANTEAFF
TRBJ2-1,TRBD2,TRBV29-1,-,TGCAGCGTTGAAGGGACTAGCGGGAGTAATGAGCAGTTCTTC,CSVEGTSGSNEQFF
TRBJ2-1,-,TRBV3-1/TRBV3-2,-,TGTGCCAGCAGCCAACAGGGGAGCGGAAACTACAATGAGCAGTTCTTC,CASSQQGSGNYNEQFF
TRBJ1-2,TRBD1,TRBV7-2,-,TGTGCCAGCAGCTTAGCCCTAGGGACAGACTATGGCTACACCTTC,CASSLALGTDYGYTF
TRBJ1-3,-,TRBV5-6,-,TGTGCCAGCAGGTTCCGGGCGGGGTCTGGAAACACCATATATTTT,CASRFRAGSGNTIYF
TRBJ2-7,-,TRBV28,few,TGTGCCAGCAGTTTTCTACAGGGCGCTTACGAGCAGTACTTC,CASSFLQGAYEQYF
TRBJ2-1,TRBD2,TRBV4-1,-,TGCGCCAGCAGCCAAGAATGGGAGGGAGCAGCTCTTCGGTTCTTC,CASSQEWEGAALRFF